This T cell receptor (beta chain) is drawn from a study of blood T cell repertoires in COVID-19. As for the study in general: Material from acute and convalescent COVID-19 was sourced from the United States, Italy and Spain. Nucleic acid was either cDNA or gDNA, and it came from T cells, B-cell-depleted T cells, or PBMCs.

This clone has more than one count but fewer than ten. A read error may produce the germline difference seen at one junction end. The CDR3 is made up of 17 amino acids. Germline lookup yields CDR1 SGHTA and CDR2 FQGTGA. Authors' analysis steps: Reference gene primer amplification in the assay estimated nucleated cell counts. The table came from immunoSEQ multiplex PCR; TCRdb's copy has only in-frame clones and leaves some out. From that table come the V and J calls and clone size; the DNA was used to work out D and trimming. The sample has fewer than 400,000 clones, 85% seen once. Sequences were obtained from peripheral blood. The V gene is TRBV7-3, the J gene TRBJ1-1; TRBD1 aligns across 8 bases. This sequence was found in a woman younger than 30 with acute or convalescent COVID-19. CDR3 region: CASSLTPAGTGNTEAFF. The CDR3 DNA reads as TGTGCCAGCAGCCTAACACCCGCCGGGACAGGGAACACTGAAGCTTTCTTT.